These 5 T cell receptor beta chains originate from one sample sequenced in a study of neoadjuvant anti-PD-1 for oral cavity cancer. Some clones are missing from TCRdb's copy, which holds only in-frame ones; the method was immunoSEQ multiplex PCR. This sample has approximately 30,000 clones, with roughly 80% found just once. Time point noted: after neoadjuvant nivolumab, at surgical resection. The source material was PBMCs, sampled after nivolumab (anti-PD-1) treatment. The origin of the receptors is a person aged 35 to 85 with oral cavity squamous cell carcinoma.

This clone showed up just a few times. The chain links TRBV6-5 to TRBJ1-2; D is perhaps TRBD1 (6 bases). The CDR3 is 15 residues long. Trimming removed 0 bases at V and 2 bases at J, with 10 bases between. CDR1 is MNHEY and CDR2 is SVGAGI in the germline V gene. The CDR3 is CASSYSQGLNYGYTF. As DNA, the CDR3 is TGTGCCAGCAGTTACTCTCAGGGGCTGAACTATGGCTACACCTTC.

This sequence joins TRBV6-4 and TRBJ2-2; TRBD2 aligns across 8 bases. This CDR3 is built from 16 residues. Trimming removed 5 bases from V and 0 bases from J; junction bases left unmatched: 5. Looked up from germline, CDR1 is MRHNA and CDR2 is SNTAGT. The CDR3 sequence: CASSQSSGSNTGELFF. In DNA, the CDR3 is TGTGCCAGCAGTCAATCTAGCGGGTCGAACACCGGGGAGCTGTTTTTT.

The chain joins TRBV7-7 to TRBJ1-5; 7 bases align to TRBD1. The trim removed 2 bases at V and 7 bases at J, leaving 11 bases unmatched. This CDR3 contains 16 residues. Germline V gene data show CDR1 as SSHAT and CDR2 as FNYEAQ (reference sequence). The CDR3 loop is CASSLQDRRSTQPQHF. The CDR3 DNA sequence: TGTGCCAGCAGCTTACAGGACAGGAGGTCAACGCAGCCCCAGCATTTT.

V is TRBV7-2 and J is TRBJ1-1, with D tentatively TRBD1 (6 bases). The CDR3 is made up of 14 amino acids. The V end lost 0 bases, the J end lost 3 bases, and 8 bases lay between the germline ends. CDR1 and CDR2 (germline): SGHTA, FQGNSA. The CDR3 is CASSLARGDTEAFF. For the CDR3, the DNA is TGTGCCAGCAGCTTAGCGAGGGGGGACACTGAAGCTTTCTTT. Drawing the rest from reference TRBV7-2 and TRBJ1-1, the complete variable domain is GAGVSQSPSNKVTEKGKDVELRCDPISGHTALYWYRQSLGQGLEFLIYFQGNSAPDKSGLPSDRFSAERTGGSVSTLTIQRTQQEDSAVYLCASSLARGDTEAFFGQGTRLTVV.

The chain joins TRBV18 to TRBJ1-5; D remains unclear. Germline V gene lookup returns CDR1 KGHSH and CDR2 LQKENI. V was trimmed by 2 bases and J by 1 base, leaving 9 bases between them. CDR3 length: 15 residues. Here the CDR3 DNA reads TGTGCCAGCTCACCAAGGCAGGAAAGCAATCAGCCCCAGCATTTT. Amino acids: CASSPRQESNQPQHF.